The rows below give T cell receptor beta chains drawn from one sample of a study of cytomegalovirus exposure and HLA in healthy donors. The assay was immunoSEQ multiplex PCR, and TCRdb's table has in-frame clones only and misses some. In the table there are about 140,000 clones, approximately 60% of which are singletons. Material for sequencing was PBMCs. The receptors derive from a human donor in good health. CDR3s leave out the opening cysteine and the closing phenylalanine or tryptophan.

10,TRBV2,ASSLQETEQF
10,TRBV29-1,SVVRPPETQY
14,TRBV11-1,ASSPRGTRGTYEQY
14,TRBV19,ASSISDGRPGQPQH
10,TRBV29-1,SVRTGPGELF
14,TRBV5-1,ASSLLEFVGTGELF
11,TRBV2,ASTSAPMDEQF
13,TRBV4-1,ASSQGQGTGQPQH
13,TRBV4-1,ASSQGTASNQPQH
12,TRBV10-3,AISTGTRSGELF
14,TRBV19,ASSKGGGTNTGELF
11,TRBV5-1,ASTPTGNYEQY
10,TRBV7-9,ASSFDRGEQY
13,TRBV7-8,ASSSGTSEKETQY
12,TRBV19,ASRPSQGGTGYT
13,TRBV18,ASSPPGTGSNEQF
12,TRBV7-3,ASSLTPEGHGYT
14,TRBV5-4,ASSSASGRTTGELF
10,TRBV2,ASTLEAHEQY
12,TRBV7-9,ASSLLAGGGEQY
15,TRBV7-2,ASSPGTGAFSNYGYT
12,TRBV5-8,ASSLSPGLYEQY
14,TRBV7-2,ASSHWTSGSFNEQF
12,TRBV28,ASSQTRGSYGYT
10,TRBV27,ASMRLGSPLH
13,TRBV28,ASSLIGGRRYEQY
11,TRBV10-3,AISDDQGYGYT
14,TRBV28,ASNGRSGRAFNEQY
10,TRBV6-5,ASSRRADTQY
17,TRBV9,ASSVPKTSGPSSYNEQF
16,TRBV21-1,ASSNPRGLAVGTDTQY
11,TRBV10-3,AISLTGPDEQF
13,TRBV28,ASSSGLAGTDTQY
13,TRBV19,ASSIDRQANYGYT
14,TRBV11-2,ASTVRAAGKYVEQY
13,TRBV18,ASSPGGHRRYEQY
12,TRBV5-6,ASSLQETATGYT
11,TRBV29-1,SVEGEGSTEAF